These 16 T cell receptor beta chains originate from one sample sequenced in a study of cytomegalovirus exposure and HLA in healthy donors. Produced via immunoSEQ multiplex PCR; TCRdb's table is partial and in-frame only. Of some 230,000 clones in the sample, 80% to 95% were seen once. Sample: PBMCs. The source of these receptors is a woman aged 18-30 years in good health and CMV-seronegative.

The chain recombines TRBV18 with TRBJ2-1; TRBD2 aligns across 8 bases. From germline, CDR1 is KGHSH and CDR2 LQKENI. The CDR3 totals 15 residues. V dropped 4 bases and J dropped 0; count of bases not matched to a gene: 2. CDR3 in DNA: TGTGCCAGCTCACGTAGCGGGACCTCCTACAATGAGCAGTTCTTC. Amino acid sequence: CASSRSGTSYNEQFF.

The V call is TRBV5-1, the J call TRBJ1-3; D gene unclear. Trimming removed 4 bases at V and 2 bases at J, with 25 bases between. The germline CDR1 and CDR2 sequences are SGHRS and YFSETQ. The CDR3 consists of 19 residues. Written as DNA, the CDR3 is TGCGCCAGCAGCCTTGTACTGGGCGCGGGCAGGATGGCTGGAAACACCATATATTTT. Its translation: CASSLVLGAGRMAGNTIYF.

This clone appeared once. This chain uses TRBV7-8 with TRBJ2-7; possibly TRBD1 for D (5 bases). The V and J ends lost 5 bases and 6 bases respectively, with 17 bases between them. The germline V gene has CDR1 SGHVS and CDR2 FQNEAQ. CDR3 length: 14 residues. The CDR3 DNA is TGTGCCAGCAGCCAACTCGACGGGCAGGGCGAGCAGTACTTC. This translates into CASSQLDGQGEQYF.

V is TRBV30 and J is TRBJ1-6; no firm D call. Trimming cost V 2 bases and J 4 bases, with 6 bases left between them. The V gene's germline CDR1 is GTSNPN and CDR2 SVGIG (reference sequence). The CDR3 runs 13 residues. The CDR3 here is CAWSREYNSPLHF. CDR3 DNA: TGTGCCTGGAGTCGGGAATATAATTCACCCCTCCACTTT.

The rearrangement links TRBV9 to TRBJ1-1; 8 positions match TRBD1. CDR1 is SGDLS, CDR2 YYNGEE, per germline. V gave up 2 bases and J gave up 1 base; unmatched junction bases: 7. This CDR3 is 16 amino acids long. The CDR3 region is CASSVDPTGANTEAFF. The CDR3 DNA follows: TGTGCCAGCAGCGTTGACCCGACAGGGGCGAACACTGAAGCTTTCTTT.

The chain couples TRBV19 to TRBJ1-5; 8 bases are a match to TRBD1. The CDR3 spans 16 residues. From germline, CDR1 is LNHDA and CDR2 SQIVND (reference sequence). V dropped 8 bases and J dropped 4; count of bases not matched to a gene: 13. The CDR3 is CASSASGTGVNQPQHF. The CDR3, as DNA: TGTGCCAGTTCAGCGAGCGGGACAGGAGTTAATCAGCCCCAGCATTTT.

The V call is TRBV27, the J call TRBJ2-1, with 7 bases that match TRBD2. Losses at the gene ends were 3 bases for V and 7 bases for J; bases not matched to a gene: 18. This CDR3 has 18 amino acids. From germline, CDR1 is MNHEY and CDR2 SMNVEV (reference sequence). In DNA, the CDR3 is TGTGCCAGCAGTTTCATGAGGGAGGGCCTAAGCTATAATAATGAGCAGTTCTTC. Translating it yields CASSFMREGLSYNNEQFF.

This clone appeared once. The chain links TRBV11-3 to TRBJ2-1, with 9 bases that match TRBD2. V gave up 0 bases and J gave up 5 bases; unmatched junction bases: 8. The germline V gene has CDR1 SGHNT and CDR2 YENEEA. The CDR3 length is 17 residues. The CDR3 sequence: CASSLDGRAGGNNEQFF. Here the CDR3 DNA reads TGTGCCAGCAGCTTAGACGGTCGAGCGGGAGGTAACAATGAGCAGTTCTTC.

The chain uses TRBV5-4 and TRBJ2-5; 7 bases are shared with TRBD2. The ends lost 2 bases at V and 1 base at J; junction bases unmatched: 5. CDR3 length: 15 residues. Germline V gene sequence: CDR1 SGHNT, CDR2 YYREEE (reference sequence). Written as DNA, the CDR3 is TGTGCCAGCAGCTTAAGGGGAGGGGTCCAAGAGACCCAGTACTTC. It codes for CASSLRGGVQETQYF.

The chain links TRBV6-6 to TRBJ2-7; 8 positions match TRBD1. CDR1 is MNHNY, CDR2 SVGAGI, per germline (reference sequence). Trimming cost V 4 bases and J 5 bases; bases outside gene matches: 4. The CDR3 extends over 13 amino acids. The chain's CDR3 is CASSFRQGNEQYF. CDR3 in DNA: TGTGCCAGCAGTTTCCGACAGGGGAACGAGCAGTACTTC.

The V gene is TRBV2, the J gene TRBJ1-1; D is possibly TRBD1 (5 bases). The CDR3 runs to 11 residues. V lost 11 bases to trimming and J lost 5 bases, with 12 bases between them. Germline-derived CDR1 and CDR2 are SNHLY and FYNNEI. The CDR3 is CAGSQGTEAFF. The CDR3 nucleotides are TGTGCCGGTTCCCAGGGAACTGAAGCTTTCTTT.

There are a few counts of this clone. The V and J genes are TRBV2 and TRBJ2-6, with 7 nucleotides matching TRBD2. This CDR3 has 15 amino acids. CDR1 SNHLY and CDR2 FYNNEI come from the germline V gene. The trim removed 6 bases at V and 3 bases at J, leaving 5 bases unmatched. The CDR3 reads CASSPAGSGANVLTF. In DNA form, the CDR3 reads TGTGCCAGCAGCCCAGCGGGGAGTGGGGCCAACGTCCTGACTTTC. The variable domain in full, completed from reference TRBV2 and TRBJ2-6, reads EPEVTQTPSHQVTQMGQEVILRCVPISNHLYFYWYRQILGQKVEFLVSFYNNEISEKSEIFDDQFSVERPDGSNFTLKIRSTKLEDSAMYFCASSPAGSGANVLTFGAGSRLTVL.

This sequence joins TRBV5-1 and TRBJ2-5; TRBD1 agrees at 10 bases. This CDR3 spans 17 amino acids. Per the germline V gene, CDR1 is SGHRS and CDR2 is YFSETQ. The ends lost 0 bases at V and 0 bases at J; junction bases unmatched: 5. In DNA, the CDR3 is TGCGCCAGCAGCTTGGAAGGGACAGGGGCCTACCAAGAGACCCAGTACTTC. This gives the protein CASSLEGTGAYQETQYF. The full variable domain, rest sourced from reference TRBV5-1 and TRBJ2-5, is KAGVTQTPRYLIKTRGQQVTLSCSPISGHRSVSWYQQTPGQGLQFLFEYFSETQRNKGNFPGRFSGRQFSNSRSEMNVSTLELGDSALYLCASSLEGTGAYQETQYFGPGTRLLVL.

The chain combines TRBV19 with TRBJ1-5, with 7 bases aligning to TRBD1. Germline V lookup: CDR1 LNHDA, CDR2 SQIVND (reference sequence). The CDR3 contains 15 residues. With 3 bases clipped from V and 3 bases from J, the junction kept 5 bases outside the gene matches. DNA of the CDR3: TGTGCCAGTAGTATTCATACAGGGGCCAATCAGCCCCAGCATTTT. This gives the protein CASSIHTGANQPQHF.

CDR3 loop: CASSLSGSGLRETQYF. CDR3 bases: TGCGCCAGCAGCTTGTCCGGGAGCGGTTTACGAGAGACCCAGTACTTC. V gene TRBV5-1 combines with J gene TRBJ2-5; possible D gene TRBD2, 6 bases. The germline CDR1 and CDR2 sequences are SGHRS and YFSETQ. The ends were cut back, 1 base at V and 4 bases at J, with 17 bases in the middle. The CDR3 covers 16 residues.

J is TRBJ1-1 and V is TRBV6-1, with TRBD1 identical over 8 bases. V lost 4 bases, J lost 1 base, and 5 bases stayed unmatched. The CDR3 is made up of 15 amino acids. CDR1 is MNHNS and CDR2 is SASEGT in the germline V gene. CDR3 coding DNA: TGTGCCAGCAGTGTCGACAGGGGAAGGAACACTGAAGCTTTCTTT. This translates into CASSVDRGRNTEAFF.